This T cell receptor (beta chain) was sequenced in a study of monozygotic twins with inflammatory bowel disease. Germline CDR1 reads SGDLS; CDR2 reads YYNGEE. The CDR3 covers 14 residues. From the 5' RACE reads, TCRdb lists one entry per CDR3 protein and no DNA. The sample table sets out tens of thousands of distinct CDR3 sequences. V and J are TRBV9 and TRBJ2-5; the TRBD2 assignment by TCRdb is unverifiable without DNA. This TCR was sampled from a human donor with ulcerative colitis or Crohn's disease, or a healthy co-twin of an affected twin (not recorded which). Sequencing was performed on blood. The CDR3: CASSATTSAETQYF.